These 21 T cell receptor beta chains share one sample of origin, sequenced in a study of technical replicates of blood from several donors. Some clones are missing from TCRdb's copy, which holds only in-frame ones; the method was immunoSEQ multiplex PCR. This repertoire shows over 55,000 clones, roughly 97% found once; its top ten account for approximately 0.2%. Input material: T cells isolated from PBMCs. Receptor source: a human donor in good health.

The chain employs TRBV2 and TRBJ2-7, with 12 bases identical to TRBD1. The CDR3 is made up of 15 amino acids. J lost 4 bases, V lost 6 bases, and 7 bases had no gene match. CDR1 is SNHLY, CDR2 FYNNEI, per germline. The CDR3: CASRGQGASQYEQYF. The CDR3 DNA sequence: TGTGCCAGCAGGGGACAGGGGGCTTCCCAATACGAGCAGTACTTC.

This chain links TRBV14 with TRBJ1-1; D is possibly TRBD1 (5 bases). The CDR3 loop spans 15 amino acids. Germline lookup yields CDR1 SGHDN and CDR2 FVKESK. V was shortened by 4 bases and J by 6 bases, with 18 bases between the two germline ends. The CDR3 DNA sequence: TGTGCCAGCAGCCCGATCAGGGTTGGTTGGTCTGAAGCTTTCTTT. Encoded protein: CASSPIRVGWSEAFF.

This chain links TRBV6-1 with TRBJ2-7, with D perhaps matching TRBD2 (5 bases). Germline values: CDR1 MNHNS, CDR2 SASEGT. The CDR3 has 14 residues. The V end lost 1 base, the J end lost 3 bases, and 10 bases lay between the germline ends. The CDR3 coding sequence is TGTGCCAGCAGTGAAGAAGGTCGGGACTACGAGCAGTACTTC. It specifies CASSEEGRDYEQYF.

The V gene is TRBV19, the J gene TRBJ1-1; a possible D gene is TRBD1 (6 bases). V lost 7 bases to trimming and J lost 1 base, with 10 bases between them. The CDR3 consists of 13 residues. CDR1 and CDR2 from the germline V gene are LNHDA and SQIVND (reference sequence). The CDR3 nucleotides read TGTGCCAGTACGCGGACAGAGAACACTGAAGCTTTCTTT. This codes for CASTRTENTEAFF.

The chain employs TRBV5-4 and TRBJ2-3; D gene ambiguous. Trimming stripped 2 bases from V and 0 bases from J, with 7 bases between. CDR1 and CDR2 (germline): SGHNT, YYREEE (reference sequence). This CDR3 has 14 residues. CDR3 sequence reads: CASSFVYSTDTQYF. CDR3 nucleotides: TGTGCCAGCAGCTTCGTCTATAGCACAGATACGCAGTATTTT.

This clone has just one count. The chain carries TRBV6-6 and TRBJ2-7; 9 bases align to TRBD1. V was pared by 4 bases and J by 7 bases, with 5 bases of the junction left unmatched. The length of the CDR3 is 13 residues. Germline values: CDR1 MNHNY, CDR2 SVGAGI (reference sequence). In DNA, the CDR3 is TGTGCCAGCAGTTCATCCGGGACAGGGGAGCAGTACTTC. Protein: CASSSSGTGEQYF.

This clone has just one count. The chain combines TRBV6-1 with TRBJ2-7; a weak D match, TRBD2 (5 bases). In germline, CDR1 is MNHNS, CDR2 SASEGT. Trimming took 3 bases from V and 3 from J, leaving 9 bases between them. The CDR3 loop spans 13 amino acids. The CDR3 loop is CASSDGIHYEQYF. CDR3 nucleotides: TGTGCCAGCAGTGACGGGATCCACTACGAGCAGTACTTC.

The rearrangement joins TRBV5-1 to TRBJ1-5; TRBD1 matches 11 bases. This CDR3 contains 15 residues. Germline V gives CDR1 SGHRS, CDR2 YFSETQ. V was clipped by 5 bases and J by 5 bases; unmatched bases: 6. The CDR3 DNA follows: TGCGCCAGCAGTTGCCGGGACAGGGGGTATCAGCCCCAGCATTTT. Encoded protein: CASSCRDRGYQPQHF.

V is TRBV10-2 and J is TRBJ1-4; 8 nucleotides line up with TRBD1. The CDR3 consists of 15 residues. The ends lost 2 bases at V and 3 bases at J; junction bases unmatched: 2. CDR1 and CDR2 (germline): WSHSY, SAAADI. The CDR3 bases are TGCGCCAGCAGTGAGAGGACAGGGCCTAATGAAAAACTGTTTTTT. Translating it yields CASSERTGPNEKLFF.

Only one count was recorded for this clone. The chain couples TRBV27 to TRBJ2-5; 9 nucleotides match TRBD1. The ends lost 2 bases at V and 0 bases at J; junction bases unmatched: 7. Germline CDR1 and CDR2: MNHEY and SMNVEV (reference sequence). This CDR3 contains 17 residues. The CDR3 bases are TGTGCCAGCAGTTTACCGGGACAGGGACCCCACCAAGAGACCCAGTACTTC. It is translated as CASSLPGQGPHQETQYF.

CDR3 loop: CASSLKGTSGPQETQYF. CDR3 coding DNA: TGCGCCAGCAGTCTTAAGGGGACTAGCGGGCCCCAAGAGACCCAGTACTTC. The chain joins TRBV5-1 to TRBJ2-5; 12 positions match TRBD2. Germline-derived CDR1 and CDR2 are SGHRS and YFSETQ. The CDR3 loop spans 17 amino acids. V dropped 5 bases and J dropped 1; count of bases not matched to a gene: 9.

The chain has TRBV4-1 and TRBJ1-2; D possibly corresponds to TRBD1 (6 bases). Germline CDR1 and CDR2: MGHRA and YSYEKL. The CDR3 has 16 amino acids. Trimming removed 10 bases at V and 4 bases at J, with 25 bases between. The CDR3 DNA is TGCGCCAAGGGACGGGACATAAGCCTAGGGGGCTATGGCTACACCTTC. It encodes CAKGRDISLGGYGYTF.

A single count supports this clone. This rearrangement joins TRBV9 to TRBJ1-4; the D gene is possibly TRBD1 (6 bases). The germline V and J ends were trimmed by 0 bases and 3 bases, with 12 bases remaining between them. From germline, CDR1 is SGDLS and CDR2 YYNGEE. The CDR3 consists of 16 residues. The CDR3 reads CASSVATGLANEKLFF. The CDR3, as DNA: TGTGCCAGCAGCGTAGCTACAGGGCTAGCTAATGAAAAACTGTTTTTT. Drawing the rest from reference TRBV9 and TRBJ1-4, the complete variable domain is DSGVTQTPKHLITATGQRVTLRCSPRSGDLSVYWYQQSLDQGLQFLIQYYNGEERAKGNILERFSAQQFPDLHSELNLSSLELGDSALYFCASSVATGLANEKLFFGSGTQLSVL.

In regard to this clone: One junction end disagrees with the germline gene, perhaps due to a read error. The CDR3, as DNA: TGTGCCAGCAGGCCGACCGGGACAGGGCAGGACGAGCAGTACTTT. Translation gives CASRPTGTGQDEQYF. The chain is built from TRBV6-1 and TRBJ2-7; 9 nucleotides line up with TRBD1. The germline gives CDR1 MNHNS, CDR2 SASEGT. This CDR3 has 15 residues.

The chain links TRBV25-1 to TRBJ2-1; a weak D match, TRBD1 (6 bases). Looked up from germline, CDR1 is MGHDK and CDR2 is SYGVNS. This CDR3 has 16 amino acids. Trimming shortened V by 2 bases and J by 1 base, and 12 bases separated the two germline ends. The CDR3 is CASSEPGTTSYNEQFF. The CDR3 DNA follows: TGTGCCAGCAGTGAACCCGGGACAACGTCCTACAATGAGCAGTTCTTC.

The chain joins TRBV30 to TRBJ2-7; perhaps TRBD1 as D (5 bases). The CDR3 contains 16 residues. Germline loops: CDR1 GTSNPN, CDR2 SVGIG (reference sequence). V lost 0 bases, J lost 1 base, and 16 bases lay in between. The CDR3 bases are TGTGCCTGGAGTGTACAAGACAGAGAAGAGTCCTACGAGCAGTACTTC. Translation gives CAWSVQDREESYEQYF. Supplemented by reference TRBV30 and TRBJ2-7, the full variable domain reads SQTIHQWPATLVQPVGSPLSLECTVEGTSNPNLYWYRQAAGRGLQLLFYSVGIGQISSEVPQNLSASRPQDRQFILSSKKLLLSDSGFYLCAWSVQDREESYEQYFGPGTRLTVT.

Concerning this clone: This sample also contains other DNA sequences that code for the same CDR3. The chain recombines TRBV28 with TRBJ2-7; D remains ambiguous. CDR1 is MDHEN and CDR2 is SYDVKM in the germline V gene. This CDR3 has 12 residues. V lost 3 bases to trimming and J lost 3 bases, with 6 bases between them. The CDR3 protein is CASSFQNYEQYF. CDR3 nucleotide sequence: TGTGCCAGCAGTTTCCAAAACTACGAGCAGTACTTC.

The gene calls are TRBV7-3 and TRBJ1-2; no definite D call. The length of the CDR3 is 13 residues. Germline assignment: CDR1 SGHTA and CDR2 FQGTGA. V was clipped by 8 bases and J by 2 bases, with 12 bases between them. This CDR3 reads CASEKQINYGYTF. DNA for the CDR3: TGTGCCAGCGAAAAACAGATAAACTATGGCTACACCTTC.

The V call is TRBV5-1, the J call TRBJ1-6; D is unclear. This CDR3 is 14 amino acids long. The germline V gene has CDR1 SGHRS and CDR2 YFSETQ. Between the trimmed V and J ends, which lost 2 bases and 5 bases, there was a span of 8 bases. CDR3 nucleotides: TGCGCCAGCAGCTTCGAGAAAAATAATTCACCCCTCCACTTT. Translating gives CASSFEKNNSPLHF.

V gene TRBV2 combines with J gene TRBJ2-7; TRBD2 is a possible D gene (6 bases). Germline CDR1 SNHLY, CDR2 FYNNEI. This CDR3 is built from 16 residues. V lost 6 bases and J 3 bases, leaving 21 bases between the germline ends. The CDR3 nucleotides are TGTGCCAGCAGGCCCCCCCTCTTGGCGGGACTCTACGAGCAGTACTTC. It is translated as CASRPPLLAGLYEQYF.

This clone was detected once. The chain is built from TRBV15 and TRBJ2-5, with 8 bases matching TRBD2. The CDR3 is 15 amino acids. J lost 2 bases, V lost 0 bases, and 2 bases had no gene match. Germline V gene data show CDR1 as LNHNV and CDR2 as YYDKDF (reference sequence). Written as DNA, the CDR3 is TGTGCCACCAGCAGAGATGGCGGGGGGCAAGAGACCCAGTACTTC. Translated: CATSRDGGGQETQYF.